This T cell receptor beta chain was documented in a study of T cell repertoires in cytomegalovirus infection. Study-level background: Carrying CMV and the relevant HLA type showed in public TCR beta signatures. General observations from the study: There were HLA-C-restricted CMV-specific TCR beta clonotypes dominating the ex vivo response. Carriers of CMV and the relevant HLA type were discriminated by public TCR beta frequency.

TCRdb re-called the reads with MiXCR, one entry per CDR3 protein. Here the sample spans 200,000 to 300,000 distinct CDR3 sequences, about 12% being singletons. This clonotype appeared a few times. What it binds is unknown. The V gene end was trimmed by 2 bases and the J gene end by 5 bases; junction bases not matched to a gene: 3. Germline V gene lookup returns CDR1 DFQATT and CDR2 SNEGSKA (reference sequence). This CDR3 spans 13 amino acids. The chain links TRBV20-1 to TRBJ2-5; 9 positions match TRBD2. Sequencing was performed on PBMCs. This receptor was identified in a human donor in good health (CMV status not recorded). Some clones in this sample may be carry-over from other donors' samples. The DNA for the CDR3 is TGCAGTGCTAGAAGAGCGGGGGGTGAGACCCAGTACTTC. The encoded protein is CSARRAGGETQYF.